This is a list of T cell receptor beta chains from one sample in a study of T cell responses to AZD1222 COVID-19 vaccine. The method was immunoSEQ multiplex PCR; TCRdb's version includes in-frame clones alone and lacks a portion of them. Of about 100,000 clones detected, around 87% appear once; the ten largest clones hold approximately 16%. The sample in question was peripheral blood, obtained on day 0 of AZD1222 vaccination. The source of these receptors is an adult in good health. Each CDR3 is given with its conserved first and last residue. The order of the fields is CDR3 DNA, CDR3 protein, CDR3 length, D gene, clone size, V gene, J gene. D genes are given only for firm matches. Rows may omit the clone size; those that give it use once, few, many or a size class.

CDR3 DNA: TGTGCCAGCAGTGATACAGGGGTGGTCGGGCCCCAGCATTTT; CDR3 protein: CASSDTGVVGPQHF; CDR3 length: 14; D gene: TRBD1; clone size: .; V gene: TRBV27; J gene: TRBJ1-5
CDR3 DNA: TGCGCCAGCAGCCGCTTAGGAGACCAGATGAACACTGAAGCTTTCTTT; CDR3 protein: CASSRLGDQMNTEAFF; CDR3 length: 16; D gene: .; clone size: .; V gene: TRBV4-1; J gene: TRBJ1-1
CDR3 DNA: TGTGCCAGTAGTAGCTTGAGGGGACAGGGGAAATACGAGCAGTACTTC; CDR3 protein: CASSSLRGQGKYEQYF; CDR3 length: 16; D gene: TRBD1; clone size: .; V gene: TRBV19; J gene: TRBJ2-7
CDR3 DNA: TGCGCCAGCAGCCGGTCCCTGAGTGGGACAGGGGTGCCCGGGGAGCTGTTTTTT; CDR3 protein: CASSRSLSGTGVPGELFF; CDR3 length: 18; D gene: TRBD1; clone size: .; V gene: TRBV4-1; J gene: TRBJ2-2
CDR3 DNA: TGTGCCAGCAGTGAAGACGTGACGCCGGACTATGGCTACACCTTC; CDR3 protein: CASSEDVTPDYGYTF; CDR3 length: 15; D gene: .; clone size: .; V gene: TRBV2; J gene: TRBJ1-2
CDR3 DNA: TGTGCCAGCAGTTATGCAGGGACACTGTACTTC; CDR3 protein: CASSYAGTLYF; CDR3 length: 11; D gene: .; clone size: few; V gene: TRBV2; J gene: TRBJ2-7
CDR3 DNA: TGTGCCAGCAGCCTAGAGGGCGGCACTGAAGCTTTCTTT; CDR3 protein: CASSLEGGTEAFF; CDR3 length: 13; D gene: .; clone size: .; V gene: TRBV6-5; J gene: TRBJ1-1
CDR3 DNA: TGTGCCAGCAGCTTGGATTCGACAGGGGGCCTGTTAGGAAACACCATATATTTT; CDR3 protein: CASSLDSTGGLLGNTIYF; CDR3 length: 18; D gene: TRBD1; clone size: .; V gene: TRBV5-4; J gene: TRBJ1-3
CDR3 DNA: TGTGCCAGCAGATGGGACAGAGCCCAGGGCACTGAAGCTTTCTTT; CDR3 protein: CASRWDRAQGTEAFF; CDR3 length: 15; D gene: TRBD1; clone size: few; V gene: TRBV6-5; J gene: TRBJ1-1
CDR3 DNA: TGTGCCAGAAGCTTAAGAGGGTTTGAGGACACTGAAGCTTTCTTT; CDR3 protein: CARSLRGFEDTEAFF; CDR3 length: 15; D gene: .; clone size: .; V gene: TRBV7-5; J gene: TRBJ1-1
CDR3 DNA: TGTGCCAGCAGTTACGACCAAACGAGCTCCTACGAGCAGTACTTC; CDR3 protein: CASSYDQTSSYEQYF; CDR3 length: 15; D gene: .; clone size: .; V gene: TRBV6-5; J gene: TRBJ2-7
CDR3 DNA: TGTGCCAGCAGCTTTGGCCTAGCGGGGAACACAGATACGCAGTATTTT; CDR3 protein: CASSFGLAGNTDTQYF; CDR3 length: 16; D gene: TRBD2; clone size: once; V gene: TRBV7-8; J gene: TRBJ2-3
CDR3 DNA: TGTGCCAGCAGCTCCCAAGGGGCGAGTGCGCTAGAAGACTATGGCTACACCTTC; CDR3 protein: CASSSQGASALEDYGYTF; CDR3 length: 18; D gene: .; clone size: .; V gene: TRBV7-2; J gene: TRBJ1-2
CDR3 DNA: TGTGCCAGCAGCCTACGAGGTGTCACCGGGGAGCTGTTTTTT; CDR3 protein: CASSLRGVTGELFF; CDR3 length: 14; D gene: .; clone size: .; V gene: TRBV14; J gene: TRBJ2-2
CDR3 DNA: TGCGCCAGCAGTGTCAACAGGGTTACTGAAGCTTTCTTT; CDR3 protein: CASSVNRVTEAFF; CDR3 length: 13; D gene: .; clone size: .; V gene: TRBV10-1; J gene: TRBJ1-1
CDR3 DNA: TGTGCCAGCAGGCTTGAGCAGGGTTCCAACGTCCTGACTTTC; CDR3 protein: CASRLEQGSNVLTF; CDR3 length: 14; D gene: .; clone size: .; V gene: TRBV2; J gene: TRBJ2-6
CDR3 DNA: TGTGCCACCAGTGATGGGGGGCGCGGGGCCAACGTCCTGACTTTC; CDR3 protein: CATSDGGRGANVLTF; CDR3 length: 15; D gene: .; clone size: .; V gene: TRBV24-1; J gene: TRBJ2-6
CDR3 DNA: TGCGCCAGCAGCCAAGGCGCAGATACGCAGTATTTT; CDR3 protein: CASSQGADTQYF; CDR3 length: 12; D gene: .; clone size: .; V gene: TRBV4-3; J gene: TRBJ2-3
CDR3 DNA: TGTGCCAGCTCACTGGGGACAGGGTTGAATCAGCCCCAGCATTTT; CDR3 protein: CASSLGTGLNQPQHF; CDR3 length: 15; D gene: TRBD1; clone size: .; V gene: TRBV18; J gene: TRBJ1-5
CDR3 DNA: TGTGCCAGCAGCTTAGCTAACCGGGGGGACAATGAGCAGTTCTTC; CDR3 protein: CASSLANRGDNEQFF; CDR3 length: 15; D gene: TRBD2; clone size: .; V gene: TRBV7-9; J gene: TRBJ2-1
CDR3 DNA: TGCGCCAGCAGCCCTGCGCCGGGTTCCTACGAGCAGTACTTC; CDR3 protein: CASSPAPGSYEQYF; CDR3 length: 14; D gene: .; clone size: .; V gene: TRBV5-1; J gene: TRBJ2-7
CDR3 DNA: TGTGCCAGCTCACCACCAAGGCTCCAAACCACAGATACGCAGTATTTT; CDR3 protein: CASSPPRLQTTDTQYF; CDR3 length: 16; D gene: .; clone size: .; V gene: TRBV18; J gene: TRBJ2-3